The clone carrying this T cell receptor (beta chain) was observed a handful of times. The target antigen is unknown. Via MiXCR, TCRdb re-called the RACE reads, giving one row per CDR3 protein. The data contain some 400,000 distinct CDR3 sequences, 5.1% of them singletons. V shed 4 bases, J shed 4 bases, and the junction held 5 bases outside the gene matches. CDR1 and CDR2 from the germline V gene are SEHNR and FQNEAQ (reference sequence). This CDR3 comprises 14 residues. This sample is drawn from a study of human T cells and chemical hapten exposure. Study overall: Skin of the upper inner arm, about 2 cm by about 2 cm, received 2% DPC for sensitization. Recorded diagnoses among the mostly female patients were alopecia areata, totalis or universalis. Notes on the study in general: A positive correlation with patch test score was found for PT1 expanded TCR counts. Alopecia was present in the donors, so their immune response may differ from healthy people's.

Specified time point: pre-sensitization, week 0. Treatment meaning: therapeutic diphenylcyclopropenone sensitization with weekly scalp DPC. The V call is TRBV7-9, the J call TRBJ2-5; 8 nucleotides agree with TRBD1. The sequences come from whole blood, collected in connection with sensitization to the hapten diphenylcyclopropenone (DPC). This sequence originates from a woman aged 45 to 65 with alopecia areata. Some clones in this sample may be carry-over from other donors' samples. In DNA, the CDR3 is TGTGCCAGCAGCTCCCGGGACAGGTTAGAGACCCAGTACTTC. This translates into CASSSRDRLETQYF. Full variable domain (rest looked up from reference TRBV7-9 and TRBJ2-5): DTGVSQNPRHKITKRGQNVTFRCDPISEHNRLYWYRQTLGQGPEFLTYFQNEAQLEKSRLLSDRFSAERPKGSFSTLEIQRTEQGDSAMYLCASSSRDRLETQYFGPGTRLLVL.